This T cell receptor (beta chain) stems from a study of blood T cells in healthy people across ages. The study's findings and limits: Higher diversity and more naive CD4+ cells were features of long-lived donors, compared to aged donors. Unsorted PBMCs prevented conclusive naive versus antigen-experienced comparison.

A sample-barcoded 5' primer and a J-beta primer mix were used in a second PCR of about 6 to 11 cycles. MiXCR, applied by TCRdb to the 5' RACE reads, yields one record per CDR3 protein. Here the sample spans around 990,000 distinct CDR3 sequences, 30% to 40% being singletons. This CDR3 region has 18 residues. Trimming removed 5 bases at V and 6 bases at J, with 26 bases between. Germline-derived CDR1 and CDR2 are SGHRS and YFSETQ. A word on this clonotype: The antigen is undetermined.

The chain has TRBV5-1 and TRBJ2-2; TRBD1 might be the D (6 bases). The source is a man younger than 35 in good health. The material sequenced was blood. DNA for the CDR3: TGCGCCAGCAGTCTGACCACAGGGTCTCGGGTTTCAGCCGGGGAGCTGTTTTTT. It is translated as CASSLTTGSRVSAGELFF.